These 27 T cell receptor beta chains came from one sample sequenced in a study of T-cell memory formation after mild COVID-19. Each CDR3 protein is one row after TCRdb ran MiXCR on the 5' RACE reads. The repertoire holds almost 250,000 distinct CDR3 sequences, 15% seen once, with around 2.2% in the top ten. Source material: PBMCs or a T cell subset sorted from them (not recorded which). The receptors shown here come from an adult woman who had mild COVID-19 (a few samples of this study predate the infection). Cell type and time point are not known.

Only a few counts were recorded for this clonotype. The chain couples TRBV20-1 to TRBJ1-3, with D unclear. The V gene's germline CDR1 is DFQATT and CDR2 SNEGSKA (reference sequence). The CDR3 loop spans 12 amino acids. Trimming left V 3 bases short and J 3 bases short, with 6 bases between. In DNA, the CDR3 is TGCAGTGCTAGTCTGGGTGGAAACACCATATATTTT. It translates to CSASLGGNTIYF.

The V and J genes are TRBV9 and TRBJ1-1; D uncertain. The CDR3 covers 14 residues. CDR1 is SGDLS, CDR2 YYNGEE, per germline. V gave up 4 bases and J gave up 4 bases, with 14 bases separating them. CDR3 sequence: CASSQIGGSTEAFF. The CDR3 coding sequence is TGTGCCAGCAGCCAAATCGGAGGGTCCACTGAAGCTTTCTTT.

The chain uses TRBV6-1 and TRBJ2-1; weak D call: TRBD2 (5 bases). From germline, CDR1 is MNHNS and CDR2 SASEGT. Between the trimmed V and J ends, which lost 2 bases and 9 bases, there was a span of 17 bases. The CDR3 runs to 15 residues. The CDR3 DNA follows: TGTGCCAGCAGTGAACAGCTCAACGGACGGGGTGAGCAGTTCTTC. Translating gives CASSEQLNGRGEQFF.

This clonotype has only a few counts. The chain combines TRBV7-9 with TRBJ1-2; D unclear. The CDR3 length is 14 residues. V shed 0 bases and J shed 8 bases, with 13 bases lying between them. CDR1 SEHNR and CDR2 FQNEAQ come from the germline V gene (reference sequence). DNA of the CDR3: TGTGCCAGCAGCTTAGCGGCGGAGGGTTGGGGCTACACCTTC. Amino acid sequence: CASSLAAEGWGYTF.

The V call is TRBV7-8, the J call TRBJ1-2; the D is unclear. CDR1 SGHVS and CDR2 FQNEAQ come from the germline V gene. CDR3 size: 16 residues. The ends were cut back, 1 base at V and 7 bases at J, with 19 bases in the middle. This chain's CDR3 is CASSLDQVWAGGGYTF. The CDR3 DNA reads as TGTGCCAGCAGCTTAGATCAGGTTTGGGCAGGTGGTGGCTACACCTTC.

This chain joins TRBV20-1 and TRBJ2-7; 9 nucleotides match TRBD2. CDR3 length equals 13 residues. From germline, CDR1 is DFQATT and CDR2 SNEGSKA (reference sequence). Germline trimming cut 6 bases from V and 3 bases from J; bases unmatched to any gene: 6. The DNA for the CDR3 is TGCAGTGCCCAGGTAGCGGGAGTCTACGAGCAGTACTTC. Encoded protein: CSAQVAGVYEQYF.

This chain joins TRBV20-1 and TRBJ2-5; D may be TRBD2 (6 bases). The CDR3 is 15 residues long. Germline V CDR1 and CDR2: DFQATT, SNEGSKA (reference sequence). Trimming pared 6 bases from V and 5 bases from J, leaving 22 bases between. DNA of the CDR3: TGCAGTGCGGAGGGAAGGACTCTGCTTCCGGAGACCCAGTACTTC. It is translated as CSAEGRTLLPETQYF.

This clonotype was counted between two and nine times. This chain uses TRBV6-2 or TRBV6-3 with TRBJ1-1; 10 bases fit TRBD1. Germline-derived CDR1 and CDR2 are MNHEY and SVGEGT. The length of the CDR3 is 16 residues. The V and J ends lost 5 bases and 1 base, in that order; junction bases with no gene match: 7. The CDR3 here is CASSRDRGPKNTEAFF. The CDR3 DNA reads TGTGCCAGCAGTCGGGACAGGGGCCCTAAGAACACTGAAGCTTTCTTT.

The chain joins TRBV7-2 to TRBJ2-3; 12 bases are a match to TRBD2. This CDR3 has 18 residues. CDR1 SGHTA and CDR2 FQGNSA come from the germline V gene. V lost 0 bases to trimming and J lost 3 bases; unmatched junction nucleotides: 7. The CDR3 DNA sequence: TGTGCCAGCAGCTTAGCAGGACTAGCGGGAAGAGGAACAGATACGCAGTATTTT. It yields the protein CASSLAGLAGRGTDTQYF.

J is TRBJ2-7 and V is TRBV7-2; 11 bases map to TRBD2. Germline assignment: CDR1 SGHTA and CDR2 FQGNSA. V gave up 3 bases and J gave up 2 bases; unmatched junction bases: 6. The CDR3 loop spans 16 amino acids. In DNA form, the CDR3 reads TGTGCCAGCAGCTTGTCTAGCGGGAGGATGCCCTACGAGCAGTACTTC. It yields the protein CASSLSSGRMPYEQYF.

In this sample, this clonotype turned up many times. CDR3 in DNA: TGCGCCAGCAGCTTGGAACCCCTAGCGGCGAATTACAGAGAGCAGTTCTTC. Its translation is CASSLEPLAANYREQFF. The rearrangement links TRBV5-1 to TRBJ2-1, with TRBD2 identical over 7 bases. Germline V gives CDR1 SGHRS, CDR2 YFSETQ. The CDR3 contains 17 residues. Trimming took 0 bases from V and 10 from J; bases not matched to a gene: 16.

There are a few counts of this clonotype. DNA of the CDR3: TGCAGTGCTAGGAAGCCCGGCCCAGTTGTCTACGAGCAGTACTTC. Amino acid sequence: CSARKPGPVVYEQYF. The V gene is TRBV20-1, the J gene TRBJ2-7; no clear D gene. This CDR3 comprises 15 residues. Germline CDR1 DFQATT, CDR2 SNEGSKA (reference sequence). Trimming shortened V by 3 bases and J by 3 bases, and 18 bases separated the two germline ends.

This clonotype was counted between two and nine times. The J gene is TRBJ2-7, the V gene TRBV7-9; D gene unclear. The CDR3 has 11 amino acids. V lost 3 bases, J lost 4 bases, and 4 bases lay in between. Germline CDR1 and CDR2: SEHNR and FQNEAQ (reference sequence). CDR3 sequence (DNA): TGTGCCAGCAGCTTCCAGTACGAGCAGTACTTC. This codes for CASSFQYEQYF.

This clonotype showed up many times. This rearrangement joins TRBV12-3 or TRBV12-4 to TRBJ2-7; 7 bases match TRBD1. The junction had 11 bases not matched to a gene; V was cut back by 0 bases and J by 0 bases. The CDR3 length is 18 residues. CDR3 sequence reads: CASSLATGPRGPSYEQYF. CDR3 sequence (DNA): TGTGCCAGCAGTTTAGCGACAGGGCCCAGGGGTCCCTCCTACGAGCAGTACTTC.

This rearrangement joins TRBV20-1 to TRBJ1-4; 12 bases align to TRBD1. With V trimmed by 6 bases and J by 8 bases, 10 bases remained unmatched. Germline V gives CDR1 DFQATT, CDR2 SNEGSKA (reference sequence). The CDR3 is 15 residues long. The CDR3 DNA sequence: TGCAGTGCCCGCAAACCCGGGACAGGGGGCGAAAAACTGTTTTTT. Protein sequence: CSARKPGTGGEKLFF.

The genes are TRBV4-1 and TRBJ1-1, with TRBD1 identical over 8 bases. Germline lookup yields CDR1 MGHRA and CDR2 YSYEKL. V was pared by 0 bases and J by 4 bases, with 13 bases of the junction left unmatched. This CDR3 is 18 amino acids long. This CDR3 is CASSQDSRPDRGFTEAFF. The DNA of the CDR3 is TGCGCCAGCAGCCAAGATAGTCGGCCCGACAGGGGATTCACTGAAGCTTTCTTT.

V is TRBV5-4 and J is TRBJ2-1; D call uncertain. V lost 4 bases to trimming and J lost 8 bases, with 13 bases between them. The germline V gene encodes CDR1 SGHNT and CDR2 YYREEE (reference sequence). The CDR3 contains 13 residues. The CDR3 nucleotides are TGTGCCAGCAGCCCCCCCAGAGGCGATGAGCAGTTCTTC. Residues: CASSPPRGDEQFF.

V usage is TRBV7-9 and J usage is TRBJ1-1; 7 nucleotides align to TRBD1. Trimming took 3 bases from V and 0 from J; bases not matched to a gene: 10. Germline V gene sequence: CDR1 SEHNR, CDR2 FQNEAQ (reference sequence). The CDR3 is 17 amino acids. Here the CDR3 reads CASSLGQPGELNTEAFF. In DNA form, the CDR3 reads TGTGCCAGCAGCTTGGGACAGCCAGGGGAATTGAACACTGAAGCTTTCTTT.

Only a few counts were recorded for this clonotype. V is TRBV19 and J is TRBJ2-1; 14 bases align to TRBD2. The ends lost 7 bases at V and 9 bases at J; junction bases unmatched: 11. Germline CDR1 is LNHDA and CDR2 is SQIVND (reference sequence). The CDR3 consists of 16 residues. The CDR3 loop is CASTRGTSGGSSEQFF. For the CDR3, the DNA is TGTGCCAGTACCCGAGGGACTAGCGGGGGTTCGTCTGAGCAGTTCTTC. The whole variable domain, filled in from reference TRBV19 and TRBJ2-1, reads DGGITQSPKYLFRKEGQNVTLSCEQNLNHDAMYWYRQDPGQGLRLIYYSQIVNDFQKGDIAEGYSVSREKKESFPLTVTSAQKNPTAFYLCASTRGTSGGSSEQFFGPGTRLTVL.

This clonotype was observed a few times. The chain combines TRBV24-1 with TRBJ2-1; TRBD1 matches at 7 bases. V dropped 5 bases and J dropped 3; count of bases not matched to a gene: 6. The CDR3 is 15 amino acids. Germline V CDR1 and CDR2: KGHDR, SFDVKD. CDR3 DNA: TGTGCCACCAGTGTTGCAGGGGGTGGCTACAATGAGCAGTTCTTC. It specifies CATSVAGGGYNEQFF.

The chain has TRBV29-1 and TRBJ1-4; possible D gene TRBD1, 6 bases. The germline gives CDR1 SQVTM, CDR2 ANQGSEA. The CDR3 is made up of 15 amino acids. V gave up 1 base and J gave up 10 bases, with 19 bases separating them. The CDR3 protein is CSVEGFTGSVGKLFF. CDR3 nucleotide sequence: TGCAGCGTTGAAGGTTTTACAGGGTCTGTGGGAAAACTGTTTTTT.

The genes are TRBV29-1 and TRBJ1-1; tentative D call: TRBD1 (6 bases). The V gene lost 1 base and the J gene lost 11 bases, with 17 bases spanning the gap. CDR1 and CDR2 from the germline V gene are SQVTM and ANQGSEA. The CDR3 sequence is 13 residues long. CDR3 nucleotide sequence: TGCAGCGTTGAAGGCCCGGGGGGGGGCTCGGCTTTCTTT. Amino acid sequence: CSVEGPGGGSAFF.

The chain links TRBV10-3 to TRBJ2-2; a possible D gene is TRBD1 (6 bases). Germline V gives CDR1 ENHRY, CDR2 SYGVKD. V lost 6 bases, J lost 2 bases, and 10 bases lay in between. The CDR3 runs 14 residues. The CDR3 DNA reads TGTGCCATCAGGGGGACAACTAACACCGGGGAGCTGTTTTTT. Its translation is CAIRGTTNTGELFF.

The chain is built from TRBV4-2 and TRBJ1-2; D is ambiguous. The germline V gene has CDR1 LGHNA and CDR2 YNFKEQ. Trimming cost V 0 bases and J 3 bases, with 5 bases left between them. The CDR3 is made up of 13 amino acids. As DNA, the CDR3 is TGTGCCAGCAGCCAAGAGAACTACTATGGCTACACCTTC. It codes for CASSQENYYGYTF.

This clonotype came up a few times. The chain carries TRBV12-3 or TRBV12-4 and TRBJ1-6, with D uncertain. V was trimmed by 0 bases and J by 10 bases, leaving 13 bases between them. The CDR3 is 15 residues long. DNA of the CDR3: TGTGCCAGCAGTTTAGCCCGATCCTCAAGCTCACCCCTCCACTTT. This sequence encodes CASSLARSSSSPLHF.

The sample holds a few counts of this clonotype. The rearrangement joins TRBV12-3 or TRBV12-4 to TRBJ1-1; D uncertain. Trimming shortened V by 0 bases and J by 4 bases, and 15 bases separated the two germline ends. CDR3 length: 16 residues. In DNA form, the CDR3 reads TGTGCCAGCAGTTTAGCGGGCACAGTTGTTGGCACTGAAGCTTTCTTT. Translated: CASSLAGTVVGTEAFF.

This clonotype was seen a few times. The chain recombines TRBV29-1 with TRBJ2-2; 12 nucleotides agree with TRBD2. Germline CDR1 reads SQVTM; CDR2 reads ANQGSEA. J gave up 7 bases and V 7 bases, and 7 bases lay outside the gene matches. This CDR3 spans 14 amino acids. The CDR3: CSARLAGAVGELFF. DNA for the CDR3: TGCAGCGCGCGACTAGCGGGAGCGGTCGGGGAGCTGTTTTTT.